A single T cell receptor beta chain is shown here with its context. The antigen remains undetermined. Patients showing uncontrolled infection, other autoimmune disease, pregnancy or lactation were ineligible. This entry is derived from a study of T cells in Graves' hyperthyroidism and ophthalmopathy. Regarding the study as a whole: Blood also contained most expanded thyroid clonotypes above 0.001. Ophthalmopathy was identified by the model a median about 6 months ahead of onset.

The CDR3 length is 12 residues. CDR1 and CDR2 from the germline V gene are KGHDR and SFDVKD. Amplification targeted TCR beta CDR3 regions from RNA transcripts. Researchers ran a first-round RT-PCR on the TCR CDR3 using the HTBI primer set. MiXCR was run by TCRdb on the multiplex PCR reads, yielding one entry per CDR3 protein. Among more than 550,000 distinct CDR3 sequences listed, about 45% were seen once. This receptor was obtained from an adult man with Graves' disease, either hyperthyroidism or ophthalmopathy (not recorded which). Input material: peripheral blood or thyroid tissue (not recorded which). V is TRBV24-1 and J is TRBJ2-7; D is uncertain. The J call is uncertain, as TRBJ2-1 better fits the DNA end. This CDR3 is CATSVWENEQFF. CDR3 in DNA: TGTGCCACCAGTGTTTGGGAAAATGAGCAGTTCTTC.